These T cell receptor beta chains were read from a single sample in a study of blood T cell repertoires in COVID-19. Some clones are missing from TCRdb's copy, which holds only in-frame ones; the method was immunoSEQ multiplex PCR. The table lists 350,000 or so clones, roughly 90% of them singletons. The specimen sequenced was PBMCs or T cells enriched from blood (not recorded which). These receptors were taken from a woman aged 25 to 39 who had recovered from COVID-19. CDR3s include the opening cysteine and the closing phenylalanine or tryptophan. The order of the fields is J gene, V gene, CDR3 length, CDR3 protein.

>TRBJ1-3|TRBV18|14
CASSPRQNGNTIYF
>TRBJ1-1|TRBV10-1|9
CARNSEAFF
>TRBJ2-2|TRBV2|18
CASSVRLAGGLNTGELFF
>TRBJ1-1|TRBV4-3|13
CASSLDNPNEAFF
>TRBJ1-6|TRBV2|18
CASSVVGGVNPGNSPLHF
>TRBJ2-1|TRBV6-5|15
CASRTGSGGANEQFF
>TRBJ1-5|TRBV28|14
CASSFVRGLEPQHF
>TRBJ1-6|TRBV7-2|18
CASSLSRQGVFFNSPLHF
>TRBJ2-1|TRBV28|18
CASSPPLGTGRISNEQFF
>TRBJ2-5|TRBV5-6|14
CASSLGGNQETQYF
>TRBJ1-1|TRBV29-1|14
CSAWKRQTNTEAFF
>TRBJ1-1|TRBV5-4|14
CASSWRRSDTEAFF
>TRBJ1-5|TRBV10-3|13
CAISLDSNQPQHF
>TRBJ1-2|TRBV9|15
CASSPGDRINYGYTF
>TRBJ2-5|TRBV11-3|15
CASSLAGYTQETQYF
>TRBJ2-7|TRBV7-9|13
CASSSRQDYEQYF